This TCR beta chain appears in the sequencing data of a study of blood T cell repertoires in COVID-19. Looking at the study overall: COVID-19 samples collected from the United States, Italy and Spain covered acute and convalescent phases. T cells, B-cell-depleted T cells, or PBMCs provided the cDNA or gDNA that served as material.

As processed by the authors: Reference gene primer amplification gave nucleated cell count estimates. Sequencing used immunoSEQ multiplex PCR; TCRdb keeps in-frame clones, though not all of them. That table supplies the V and J calls and clone size; D and trimming were determined from the DNA. This sample yields 470,000 or so clones, of which approximately 85% are seen a single time; about 3.2% belongs to the top ten. The germline gives CDR1 LNHDA, CDR2 SQIVND (reference sequence). The CDR3 extends over 15 amino acids. Losses at the gene ends were 3 bases for V and 11 bases for J; bases not matched to a gene: 11.

This TCR was recovered from a human donor in a cohort sampled during active COVID-19. Source material: peripheral blood. This chain links TRBV19 with TRBJ1-1, with 11 bases fitting TRBD1. The DNA for the CDR3 is TGTGCCAGTAGTATTACAGAGGACAGGGGGCGACAGGCTTTCTTT. Protein: CASSITEDRGRQAFF.